Listed below are T cell receptor beta chains from one sample, sequenced in a study of shared clonotypes between healthy human individuals. The data were produced by immunoSEQ multiplex PCR, yet TCRdb's version contains in-frame clones alone and is incomplete. The sample carries 740,000 or so clones, around 73% recorded once. Sequenced input: memory CD4+ T cells sorted from blood. These receptors were taken from a woman in her 30s in good health. The CDR3 runs from the conserved cysteine through the conserved F or W. A D gene is named only where the DNA matches it firmly. Clone size is stated in some rows and not others, as once, few, many or a class when expanded.

J gene: TRBJ2-2; D gene: -; clone size: few; V gene: TRBV5-1; CDR3 protein: CASSEGRWTGELFF; CDR3 DNA: TGCGCCAGCAGCGAGGGGCGATGGACCGGGGAGCTGTTTTTT
J gene: TRBJ1-1; D gene: -; clone size: once; V gene: TRBV28; CDR3 protein: CASIWGNTEAFF; CDR3 DNA: TGTGCCAGCATTTGGGGGAACACTGAAGCTTTCTTT
J gene: TRBJ1-5; D gene: TRBD1; clone size: -; V gene: TRBV19; CDR3 protein: CASSGTGNQPQHF; CDR3 DNA: TGTGCCAGTAGTGGGACAGGCAATCAGCCCCAGCATTTT
J gene: TRBJ1-5; D gene: -; clone size: -; V gene: TRBV6-6; CDR3 protein: CAGGVSNQPQHF; CDR3 DNA: TGTGCTGGGGGGGTGAGCAATCAGCCCCAGCATTTT
J gene: TRBJ1-1; D gene: -; clone size: once; V gene: TRBV7-2; CDR3 protein: CASGFGPSSTEAFF; CDR3 DNA: TGTGCCTCTGGGTTTGGGCCCAGCAGCACTGAAGCTTTCTTT
J gene: TRBJ2-3; D gene: -; clone size: -; V gene: TRBV11-2; CDR3 protein: CASSLSGFLSTDTQYF; CDR3 DNA: TGTGCCAGCAGCTTAAGTGGGTTCCTTAGCACAGATACGCAGTATTTT
J gene: TRBJ1-1; D gene: -; clone size: -; V gene: TRBV6-6; CDR3 protein: CASSTASTWEAFF; CDR3 DNA: TGTGCCAGCAGTACAGCCTCAACCTGGGAAGCTTTCTTT
J gene: TRBJ2-7; D gene: -; clone size: -; V gene: TRBV25-1; CDR3 protein: CASSTTELTGEQYF; CDR3 DNA: TGTGCCAGCAGCACTACCGAACTGACAGGCGAGCAGTACTTC
J gene: TRBJ2-7; D gene: -; clone size: -; V gene: TRBV2; CDR3 protein: CASRYQGSSYEQYF; CDR3 DNA: TGTGCCAGCAGATACCAGGGGAGTTCCTACGAGCAGTACTTC
J gene: TRBJ1-5; D gene: -; clone size: -; V gene: TRBV18; CDR3 protein: CASSPGRRGAGGNQPQHF; CDR3 DNA: TGTGCCAGCTCACCAGGGAGGAGGGGGGCTGGTGGAAATCAGCCCCAGCATTTT
J gene: TRBJ1-3; D gene: TRBD1; clone size: -; V gene: TRBV2; CDR3 protein: CASSPQTGTGNTIYF; CDR3 DNA: TGTGCCAGCAGTCCACAGACAGGGACTGGAAACACCATATATTTT
J gene: TRBJ1-2; D gene: -; clone size: -; V gene: TRBV7-9; CDR3 protein: CASSASAGYHYGYTF; CDR3 DNA: TGTGCCAGCAGCGCCTCGGCCGGGTATCACTATGGCTACACCTTC
J gene: TRBJ2-1; D gene: -; clone size: -; V gene: TRBV25-1; CDR3 protein: CASSESMHGGLYYNEQFF; CDR3 DNA: TGTGCCAGCAGTGAATCAATGCATGGAGGGCTGTACTACAATGAGCAGTTCTTC
J gene: TRBJ2-2; D gene: -; clone size: -; V gene: TRBV11-2; CDR3 protein: CASSPSGGNTGELFF; CDR3 DNA: TGTGCCAGCAGCCCCTCCGGAGGGAACACCGGGGAGCTGTTTTTT
J gene: TRBJ2-2; D gene: TRBD1; clone size: -; V gene: TRBV6-6; CDR3 protein: CASSFNRDRGTGELFF; CDR3 DNA: TGTGCCAGCAGTTTCAACCGGGACAGGGGGACCGGGGAGCTGTTTTTT
J gene: TRBJ2-1; D gene: TRBD2; clone size: few; V gene: TRBV7-3; CDR3 protein: CASSTPTSPNEQFF; CDR3 DNA: TGTGCCAGCAGCACCCCGACTAGCCCCAATGAGCAGTTCTTC